The rows below give T cell receptor beta chains drawn from one sample of a study of control samples from healthy donors and cancer patients. TCRdb keeps only in-frame clones here, not all; method: immunoSEQ multiplex PCR. The data show approximately 97,000 clones, around 90% seen once. The specimen was blood. The receptors shown here come from a human donor in good health. The donor label of this sample is uncertain. CDR3s include the opening cysteine and the closing phenylalanine or tryptophan. A D gene is named only where the DNA matches it firmly. A row's size may be missing; if present it is once, few, many or a size class.

cdr3_length	v_call	d_call	clone_size	j_call	cdr3_nt	cdr3_aa
11	TRBV12-3/TRBV12-4	.	.	TRBJ1-6	TGTGCCAGCAGTGGCGACTCACCCCTCCACTTT	CASSGDSPLHF
20	TRBV4-1	TRBD1	.	TRBJ1-5	TGCGCCAGCAGCCAAGAGTCCCGGACAGGGGGCGTCGGGAGCAATCAGCCCCAGCATTTT	CASSQESRTGGVGSNQPQHF
16	TRBV15	.	.	TRBJ2-4	TGTGCCACCAGCAGCCAACCGAGGACGGGGAAAAACATTCAGTACTTC	CATSSQPRTGKNIQYF
13	TRBV6-5	.	once	TRBJ1-5	TGTGCCAGCTCCAACATGCGCGATCAGCCCCAGCATTTT	CASSNMRDQPQHF
17	TRBV6-1	.	.	TRBJ2-2	TGTGCCAGCACTGATCGTTTGTGGTTGCGGGACACCGGGGAGCTGTTTTTT	CASTDRLWLRDTGELFF
14	TRBV2	.	.	TRBJ2-3	TGTGCCAGCAGTGAATGGTCGCCCACAGATACGCAGTATTTT	CASSEWSPTDTQYF
15	TRBV7-8	.	once	TRBJ1-6	TGTGCCAGCAGCCGGTCGTCGGTCTTCAATTCACCCCTCCACTTT	CASSRSSVFNSPLHF
12	TRBV30	.	.	TRBJ2-1	TGTGCCTGGACCCGACCCAACAATGAGCAGTTCTTC	CAWTRPNNEQFF
14	TRBV6-2/TRBV6-3	TRBD1	.	TRBJ1-2	TGTGCCAGCAGTTACACAGGGGATTTCTATGGCTACACCTTC	CASSYTGDFYGYTF
15	TRBV11-2	.	.	TRBJ1-3	TGTGCCAGCAGCTTAGGGAGGAGCTCTGGAAACACCATATATTTT	CASSLGRSSGNTIYF
13	TRBV2	.	.	TRBJ2-3	TGTGCCAGCAGATCAGGGGTCACAGATACGCAGTATTTT	CASRSGVTDTQYF
16	TRBV14	TRBD2	.	TRBJ2-3	TGTGCCAGCAGTCCTATAGCGGGGGGTTACACAGATACGCAGTATTTT	CASSPIAGGYTDTQYF
15	TRBV7-8	.	.	TRBJ1-6	TGTGCCAGCAACCTCTCAGGGGTGCTGGATTCACCCCTCCACTTT	CASNLSGVLDSPLHF